This entry features one T cell receptor (beta chain) sequence. Antigen specificity is unknown. The sample is drawn from a study of T-cell reconstitution after alpha-beta-depleted transplantation in children. Library preparation (for TCRbeta) was performed with unique molecular identifiers. TCRdb reprocessed the PCR reads with MiXCR, giving one entry per CDR3 protein. The sample contains about 580,000 distinct CDR3 sequences, over 20% of which appear only once. The germline V and J ends were trimmed by 4 bases and 4 bases, with 11 bases remaining between them. The germline CDR1 and CDR2 sequences are ENHRY and SYGVKD. The CDR3 totals 14 residues. Whole-study findings and limits: Surviving recipient T cells and thymic progenitors accounted for the high day-60 TCRbeta diversity observed in some patients. As was reported, about two months after transplant, alpha-beta T cells came from several hundred expanded graft clones. One year after transplant, T-cell counts and diversity came mostly from newly produced T cells.

Sequences were derived from PBMCs, sampled before TCRalphabeta/CD19-depleted stem cell transplant. The TCR sequence derives from a boy under two years old with Wiskott-Aldrich syndrome, due to receive a stem cell transplant. The chain links TRBV10-3 to TRBJ2-1, with D hard to call. The CDR3 nucleotides read TGTGCCATCAGTGCCTCGGCCATATACAATGAGCAGTTCTTC. It translates to CAISASAIYNEQFF.